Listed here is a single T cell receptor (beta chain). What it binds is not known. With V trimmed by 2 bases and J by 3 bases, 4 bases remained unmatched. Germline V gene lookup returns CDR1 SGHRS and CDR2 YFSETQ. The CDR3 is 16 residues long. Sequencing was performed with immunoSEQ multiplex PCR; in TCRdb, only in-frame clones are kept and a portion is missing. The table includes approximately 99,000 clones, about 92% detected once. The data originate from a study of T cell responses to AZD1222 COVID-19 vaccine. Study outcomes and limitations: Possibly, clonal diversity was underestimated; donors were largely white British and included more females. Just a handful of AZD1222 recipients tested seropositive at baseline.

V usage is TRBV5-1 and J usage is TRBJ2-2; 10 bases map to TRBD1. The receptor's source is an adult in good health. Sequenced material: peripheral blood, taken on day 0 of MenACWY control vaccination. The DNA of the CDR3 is TGCGCCAGCAGCTTTGACAGGGGGCCTGACACCGGGGAGCTGTTTTTT. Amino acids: CASSFDRGPDTGELFF.